Below, one TCR beta chain is given with its context. This clone was found a few times. Its target antigen remains unknown. Base-call qualities are not available, and no considerably larger clone is one nucleotide away. The entry originates in a study of blood T cell repertoires in COVID-19 (TCRdb year 2020). In the study overall: Samples from collaborators originated in the United States, Italy and Spain and spanned both the acute and convalescent phases of COVID-19. The prospective study material was composed of cDNA or gDNA derived from T cells, B-cell-depleted T cells, or PBMCs. The dataset comprised deeply sampled blood TCRbeta repertoires from subjects exposed to, actively infected with, or recovered from COVID-19. A freely available public database, intended as a resource for researchers studying the immune response to SARS-CoV-2, is where the repertoires were released. Samples were obtained from the ongoing ImmuneRACE study (first 160 participants) and from approximately 1,200 subjects provided by 6 global collaborators. A de-identified subject ID, COVID-19 status, age in years and sex were almost always included in the sample metadata. Where HLA class I and class II types were available, the types were taken from metadata supplied by the sample provider, not from assay-based typing.

V loses 3 bases of germline sequence and J loses 1 base, and the interval between the two ends is 12 bases. Per the germline V gene, KGHSH is the CDR1 and LQKENI is the CDR2. From cysteine to phenylalanine, the CDR3 is 15 amino acids long. Only the CDR3 region is kept as DNA, spanning 45 bases read in frame from base 1. Here is what the overall study found, with its caveats: How much clinical and demographic metadata was included differed by source and by participant, and the metadata was provided uncurated.

Participants in the prospective study were aged about 18 to 90 years, lived in over 20 United States geographic areas, and enrolled through a virtual design. Cohort assignment in the prospective study relied on participant-reported clinical history from a screening survey and a study questionnaire. Recovered participants in ImmuneRACE Cohort 3 were defined by two consecutive negative NP/OP PCR tests, clearance by a healthcare professional, or resolution of symptoms. In the prospective study, mobile phlebotomists collected whole blood, serum and a nasopharyngeal or oropharyngeal swab from each participant. Over a roughly 2-month period, participants in the prospective study had the option of providing additional blood draws and questionnaires. Blood samples from the prospective study were shipped frozen or at room temperature prior to DNA extraction. TCRbeta CDR3 regions were amplified from genomic DNA using the immunoSEQ Assay, a bias-controlled multiplex PCR. Processing in the source paper ran as follows. The number of nucleated cells in each sample was estimated from the amplification of reference gene primers within the assay. To quantify the absolute abundance of each unique TCRbeta CDR3 rearrangement, sequence reads were collapsed and filtered. Productive Simpson clonality was computed per sample as the square root of Simpson's diversity index over productive rearrangements. Held by TCRdb, this immuneACCESS table contains in-frame sequences only and omits some clones. Under half of the omission traces to an unresolved V gene where checked; the cause of the rest is unknown. V and J calls and clone size are given by that table; D and trimming were obtained from the DNA. Here the sample has approximately 210,000 clones; 80% to 90% occur a single time. 7.5% to 10% of the sample goes to the ten largest clones.

This TCR was recovered from a young woman who had recovered from COVID-19. The specimen was PBMCs or T cells enriched from blood (not recorded which). This chain is built from TRBV18 and TRBJ1-1; a weak D assignment points to TRBD1 (5 bases agree). CDR3 region: CASSPTMTANTEAFF. The DNA reads as follows: TGTGCCAGCTCACCCACCATGACAGCGAACACTGAAGCTTTCTTT. When the CDR3 is completed using the reference TRBV18 and TRBJ1-1 genes on either side, the full variable domain is NAGVMQNPRHLVRRRGQEARLRCSPMKGHSHVYWYRQLPEEGLKFMVYLQKENIIDESGMPKERFSAEFPKEGPSILRIQQVVRGDSAAYFCASSPTMTANTEAFFGQGTRLTVV.